This T cell receptor (beta chain) emerged from a study of blood T cell repertoires in COVID-19. Study overall: Samples representing acute and convalescent COVID-19 were sourced from the United States, Italy and Spain. T cells, B-cell-depleted T cells, or PBMCs supplied cDNA or gDNA.

Only a few counts were recorded for this clone. Per the original methods: Using reference gene primer amplification, nucleated cell counts were estimated. Repertoires were generated with immunoSEQ multiplex PCR, while TCRdb's copy carries only in-frame clones and drops some. The D gene and trimming were derived from the DNA, and the V and J assignments and clone size from that table. The table has some 180,000 clones, over 70% seen once. Trimming removed 7 bases from V and 6 bases from J, with 14 bases in between. The germline CDR1 and CDR2 sequences are SGHRS and YFSETQ. The CDR3 contains 13 residues.

The chain couples TRBV5-1 to TRBJ2-1; tentatively, D is TRBD2 (7 bases). The sequence was collected from a woman between 65 and 79 years old who had recovered from COVID-19. Sequenced input: peripheral blood. The CDR3 sequence is CASGGGDINEQFF. The CDR3 DNA reads as TGCGCCAGCGGTGGGGGGGACATCAATGAGCAGTTCTTC.